Below, 21 T cell receptor beta chains from the same sample are listed, as sequenced in a study of identical twins. Each CDR3 protein is one row after TCRdb ran MiXCR on the 5' RACE reads. The sample comprises about 450,000 distinct CDR3 sequences, under 20% of which are singletons, and around 12% rests with the top ten. Sequencing was performed on naive T cells sorted from blood. These receptors were collected from a man aged 45 to 65 in good health.

The chain carries TRBV7-9 and TRBJ2-4; 9 nucleotides align to TRBD1. Germline V gene data show CDR1 as SEHNR and CDR2 as FQNEAQ (reference sequence). The CDR3 covers 15 residues. Trimming at V came to 1 base and at J to 7 bases, leaving 5 bases not matched to a gene. DNA of the CDR3: TGTGCCAGCAGCTTAGGTGGGACAGGGAGGAACATTCAGTACTTC. This translates into CASSLGGTGRNIQYF.

This clonotype was found a few times. The rearrangement links TRBV11-2 to TRBJ2-5, with D unclear. Germline CDR1 SGHAT, CDR2 FQNNGV. The CDR3 contains 11 residues. Between the trimmed V and J ends, which lost 5 bases and 6 bases, there was a span of 7 bases. The CDR3 DNA follows: TGTGCCAGCAGCGTTAGACAGACCCAGTACTTC. Translating it yields CASSVRQTQYF.

CDR3 nucleotides: TGTGCCAGCAGCGTGGGCCCTCCCCTGGCCGAGCAGTACTTC. Translating gives CASSVGPPLAEQYF. This chain uses TRBV5-5 with TRBJ2-7; D remains unclear. This CDR3 is built from 14 residues. V shed 4 bases and J shed 6 bases, with 17 bases lying between them. Germline loops: CDR1 SGHKS, CDR2 YYEKEE (reference sequence).

This clonotype was recorded many times. V and J are TRBV20-1 and TRBJ2-2; the D gene is possibly TRBD1 (5 bases). Germline V gives CDR1 DFQATT, CDR2 SNEGSKA (reference sequence). The CDR3 length is 14 residues. V shed 7 bases and J shed 4 bases, with 16 bases lying between them. The chain's CDR3 is CSVGRRVGTGELFF. In DNA form, the CDR3 reads TGCAGTGTAGGTCGCAGGGTTGGCACCGGGGAGCTGTTTTTT.

This clonotype was seen a handful of times. The chain links TRBV10-3 to TRBJ2-2; maybe TRBD2 (6 bases). The CDR3 has 13 amino acids. The germline V gene has CDR1 ENHRY and CDR2 SYGVKD. V was shortened by 8 bases and J by 6 bases, with 13 bases between the two germline ends. CDR3 in amino acids: CAIGGGPAGELFF. In nucleotides, the CDR3 is TGTGCCATCGGAGGAGGGCCGGCCGGGGAGCTGTTTTTT.

The rearrangement links TRBV20-1 to TRBJ2-3, with D perhaps given as TRBD1 or TRBD2 (5 bases each). Deletions cut 3 bases from V and 15 bases from J, with 10 bases between. CDR1 and CDR2 (germline): DFQATT, SNEGSKA (reference sequence). This CDR3 spans 9 amino acids. Written as DNA, the CDR3 is TGCAGTGCTAGGGCAGGGACCTATTTT. Amino acid sequence: CSARAGTYF.

The table lists this clonotype with many counts. The chain has TRBV4-1 and TRBJ2-7; D not resolved. V dropped 0 bases and J dropped 2 bases, with 14 bases sitting between them. This CDR3 has 16 amino acids. Germline V gene sequence: CDR1 MGHRA, CDR2 YSYEKL. This CDR3 is CASSQDGVSATYEQYF. The CDR3 DNA reads as TGCGCCAGCAGCCAAGATGGAGTGTCGGCCACCTACGAGCAGTACTTC.

This clonotype was counted at least ten times. The V gene is TRBV29-1, the J gene TRBJ2-2; D call uncertain. The CDR3 has 12 residues. V was cut by 7 bases and J by 2 bases, with 8 bases left in between. Germline values: CDR1 SQVTM, CDR2 ANQGSEA. The CDR3 nucleotides read TGCAGCGGAATAAAAAACACCGGGGAGCTGTTTTTT. It yields the protein CSGIKNTGELFF.

V and J are TRBV10-3 and TRBJ1-1, with D perhaps TRBD1 (5 bases). The V end lost 4 bases, the J end lost 3 bases, and 18 bases lay between the germline ends. Germline CDR1 ENHRY, CDR2 SYGVKD. CDR3 length equals 16 residues. The CDR3 nucleotides are TGTGCCATCAGTGGTCACATGGGGCTGGGGGACACTGAAGCTTTCTTT. It codes for CAISGHMGLGDTEAFF.

The gene calls are TRBV4-1 and TRBJ2-3, with 7 nucleotides matching TRBD2. Per germline, CDR1 MGHRA and CDR2 YSYEKL. Germline trimming cut 1 base from V and 4 bases from J; bases unmatched to any gene: 11. The CDR3 has 17 residues. The CDR3: CASSQVKAGVVSDTQYF. For the CDR3, the DNA is TGCGCCAGCAGCCAAGTTAAGGCGGGAGTAGTGTCAGATACGCAGTATTTT.

V is TRBV29-1 and J is TRBJ2-5; the D gene is possibly TRBD2 (5 bases). V shed 4 bases and J shed 1 base, with 13 bases lying between them. The length of the CDR3 is 14 residues. The germline gives CDR1 SQVTM, CDR2 ANQGSEA. CDR3 DNA: TGCAGCGTTGTGAGGGATTCCACCCAAGAGACCCAGTACTTC. It codes for CSVVRDSTQETQYF.

The genes are TRBV9 and TRBJ2-5; D gene unclear. Trimming took 2 bases from V and 1 from J, leaving 12 bases between them. Germline CDR1 reads SGDLS; CDR2 reads YYNGEE. The CDR3 spans 15 residues. CDR3 protein: CASSVSPRSQETQYF. CDR3 DNA sequence: TGTGCCAGCAGCGTCAGCCCTAGGAGCCAAGAGACCCAGTACTTC.

This clonotype was picked up many times. V gene TRBV7-2 combines with J gene TRBJ2-1; 7 bases agree with TRBD1. In germline, CDR1 is SGHTA, CDR2 FQGNSA. This CDR3 has 15 amino acids. J lost 0 bases, V lost 6 bases, and 5 bases had no gene match. The CDR3 sequence is CASSFDRASYNEQFF. CDR3 coding DNA: TGTGCCAGCAGTTTTGACAGGGCCTCCTACAATGAGCAGTTCTTC. The full variable domain, completed using reference TRBV7-2 and TRBJ2-1, is GAGVSQSPSNKVTEKGKDVELRCDPISGHTALYWYRQSLGQGLEFLIYFQGNSAPDKSGLPSDRFSAERTGGSVSTLTIQRTQQEDSAVYLCASSFDRASYNEQFFGPGTRLTVL.

This sequence joins TRBV4-3 and TRBJ1-2, with TRBD1 matching 7 bases. V shed 8 bases and J 4 bases; nucleotides not matched to a gene: 10. CDR1 and CDR2 from the germline V gene are LGHNA and YSLEER. The CDR3 has 14 residues. The CDR3 DNA follows: TGCGCCAGCGGAAACCGGGACAGCTTCTATGGCTACACCTTC. Amino acid sequence: CASGNRDSFYGYTF.

In its sample, this clonotype was seen many times. This rearrangement joins TRBV6-5 to TRBJ1-1; weak D call: TRBD1 (5 bases). The CDR3 covers 16 residues. In germline, CDR1 is MNHEY, CDR2 SVGAGI. The V end lost 2 bases, the J end lost 1 base, and 14 bases lay between the germline ends. The CDR3 DNA reads TGTGCCAGCAGTTACCTCCTTTCCGACAGGAACACTGAAGCTTTCTTT. It is translated as CASSYLLSDRNTEAFF.

This clonotype occurred a few times. The V and J genes are TRBV18 and TRBJ2-4; no clear D gene. The ends were cut back, 1 base at V and 5 bases at J, with 3 bases in the middle. This CDR3 has 12 residues. Germline loops: CDR1 KGHSH, CDR2 LQKENI. The CDR3 bases are TGTGCCAGCTCACCACGCCAAAACATTCAGTACTTC. It is translated as CASSPRQNIQYF.

This clonotype was picked up many times. The J gene is TRBJ1-2, the V gene TRBV6-5; D is unresolved. V lost 4 bases to trimming and J lost 8 bases, with 14 bases between them. CDR3 length equals 13 residues. Germline CDR1 and CDR2: MNHEY and SVGAGI. DNA for the CDR3: TGTGCCAGCAGTTCCCACCAATTTGGAGGCTACACCTTC. This sequence encodes CASSSHQFGGYTF.

V usage is TRBV12-3 or TRBV12-4 and J usage is TRBJ1-6; TRBD1 matches 9 bases. V gave up 8 bases and J gave up 9 bases; unmatched junction bases: 8. CDR3 length equals 14 residues. Here the CDR3 DNA reads TGTGCCAGCCGCGGGACAGGGCTCGGTTCACCCCTCCACTTT. Its translation: CASRGTGLGSPLHF.

V and J are TRBV18 and TRBJ2-7, with D perhaps TRBD1 (6 bases). Germline loops: CDR1 KGHSH, CDR2 LQKENI. The CDR3 has 18 amino acids. V lost 3 bases and J 1 base, leaving 22 bases between the germline ends. CDR3 nucleotide sequence: TGTGCCAGCTCACCGGGGGCGGGTACCCTGAGAATATCCTACGAGCAGTACTTC. Translating it yields CASSPGAGTLRISYEQYF.

This clonotype has a handful of counts. J is TRBJ2-7 and V is TRBV10-3, with unresolved D. The CDR3 is 12 amino acids. The germline CDR1 and CDR2 sequences are ENHRY and SYGVKD. The germline V and J ends were trimmed by 6 bases and 4 bases, with 10 bases remaining between them. CDR3 bases: TGTGCCATCAGCAATGGGCCGTACGAGCAGTACTTC. This sequence encodes CAISNGPYEQYF.

The sample holds a few counts of this clonotype. This rearrangement joins TRBV20-1 to TRBJ1-2, with D perhaps matching TRBD1 (5 bases). The germline CDR1 and CDR2 sequences are DFQATT and SNEGSKA (reference sequence). Trimming stripped 2 bases from V and 4 bases from J, with 14 bases between. The CDR3 has 14 residues. CDR3 nucleotides: TGCAGTGCTAGACGAGCCCGGGACCTCTATGGCTACACCTTC. Amino acids: CSARRARDLYGYTF.